The clone carrying this T cell receptor beta chain was picked up a small number of times. V shed 1 base and J 3 bases; nucleotides not matched to a gene: 3. The V gene's germline CDR1 is MNHEY and CDR2 SVGAGI. This CDR3 is 14 amino acids long. This record comes from a study of T-cell reconstitution after alpha-beta-depleted transplantation in children. A TCRbeta library incorporating unique molecular identifiers was prepared. TCRdb called the PCR reads again in MiXCR, with one record for every CDR3 protein. The sample has almost 400,000 distinct CDR3 sequences; roughly 20% are singletons. The genes are TRBV6-5 and TRBJ2-7; 7 bases line up with TRBD1. The receptor comes from a human donor who donated a stem cell graft to a child with acute myeloid leukemia. The sample here was PBMCs from the stem cell graft donor, taken from the stem cell graft. In DNA, the CDR3 is TGTGCCAGCAGTTACTGGGACAGATTCTACGAGCAGTACTTC. Translating gives CASSYWDRFYEQYF.